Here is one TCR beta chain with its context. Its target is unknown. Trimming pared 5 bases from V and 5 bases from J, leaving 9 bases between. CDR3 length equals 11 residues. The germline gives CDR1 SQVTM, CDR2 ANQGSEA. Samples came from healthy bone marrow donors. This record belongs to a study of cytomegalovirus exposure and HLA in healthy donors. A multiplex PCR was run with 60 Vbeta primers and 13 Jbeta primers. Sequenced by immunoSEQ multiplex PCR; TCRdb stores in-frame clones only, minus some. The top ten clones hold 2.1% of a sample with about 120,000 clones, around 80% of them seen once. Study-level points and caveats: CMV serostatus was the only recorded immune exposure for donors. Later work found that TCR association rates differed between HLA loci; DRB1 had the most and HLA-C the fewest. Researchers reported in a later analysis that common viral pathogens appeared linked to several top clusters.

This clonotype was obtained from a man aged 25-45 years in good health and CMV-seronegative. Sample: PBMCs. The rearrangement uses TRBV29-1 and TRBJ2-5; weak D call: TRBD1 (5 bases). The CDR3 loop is CSVRAGETQYF. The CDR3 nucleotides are TGCAGCGTTCGTGCAGGGGAGACCCAGTACTTC.